This is a list of T cell receptor beta chains from one sample in a study of blood T cell repertoires in COVID-19. The data were produced by immunoSEQ multiplex PCR, yet TCRdb's version contains in-frame clones alone and is incomplete. This sample yields around 500,000 clones, of which 75% to 90% are seen a single time; 6.5% to 9.5% belongs to the top ten. Sequences were obtained from PBMCs or T cells enriched from blood (not recorded which). These receptors were taken from a woman aged 60-75 years who had recovered from COVID-19. CDR3s include the opening cysteine and the closing phenylalanine or tryptophan. Each record gives: J gene, D gene, V gene, clone size, CDR3 DNA, CDR3 protein. A D gene is named only where the DNA matches it firmly. Not all rows give a size; the values are once, few, many and, for expanded clones, a class.

J: TRBJ2-7; D: TRBD2; V: TRBV5-4; size: .; DNA: TGTGCCAGCAGCTCCCCTTTTACTACTAGCGGGGGGATGCAGTACTTC; CDR3: CASSSPFTTSGGMQYF
J: TRBJ2-7; D: .; V: TRBV6-5; size: .; DNA: TGTGCCAGCACCCCCAGGTCATACTACGAGCAGTACTTC; CDR3: CASTPRSYYEQYF
J: TRBJ1-2; D: .; V: TRBV6-5; size: .; DNA: TGTGCCAGCAGTTACGGGTGGGGGCCCTATGGCTACACCTTC; CDR3: CASSYGWGPYGYTF
J: TRBJ2-3; D: .; V: TRBV27; size: .; DNA: TGTGCCAGCAGTTCCAGGACAGATACGCAGTATTTT; CDR3: CASSSRTDTQYF
J: TRBJ1-1; D: TRBD1; V: TRBV6-6; size: .; DNA: TGTGCCAGCAGTTCGACAGCGACAGGGGGTGAAGCTTTCTTT; CDR3: CASSSTATGGEAFF
J: TRBJ2-2; D: .; V: TRBV9; size: .; DNA: TGTGCCAGCAGCGTAGCCCCCTCGTACGGCTCGGGGACCGGGGAGCTGTTTTTT; CDR3: CASSVAPSYGSGTGELFF
J: TRBJ1-1; D: .; V: TRBV5-8; size: once; DNA: TGTGCCAGCATTCTAGGGGCCGGATACACTGAAGCTTTCTTT; CDR3: CASILGAGYTEAFF
J: TRBJ2-3; D: TRBD1; V: TRBV4-1; size: .; DNA: TGCGCCAGCAGCCAAACGACAGGGGGCACAGATACGCAGTATTTT; CDR3: CASSQTTGGTDTQYF
J: TRBJ2-5; D: .; V: TRBV5-1; size: .; DNA: TGCGCCAGCGGTACAGGGTCCCAAGAGACCCAGTACTTC; CDR3: CASGTGSQETQYF
J: TRBJ1-3; D: TRBD1; V: TRBV6-6; size: .; DNA: TGTGCCAGCAGCCGAGGGACAGACAGCCACTCTGGAAACACCATATATTTT; CDR3: CASSRGTDSHSGNTIYF
J: TRBJ1-1; D: .; V: TRBV7-9; size: once; DNA: TGTGCCAGCAGCTTATGGCAGAACACTGAAGCTTTCTTT; CDR3: CASSLWQNTEAFF